The rows below give T cell receptor beta chains drawn from one sample of a study of memory CD4+ T cells and cytomegalovirus serostatus. Some clones are missing from TCRdb's copy, which holds only in-frame ones; the method was immunoSEQ multiplex PCR. The sample records 54,000 or so clones, about 81% being singletons. The material sequenced was memory CD4+ T cells from blood. These receptors were collected from an adult in good health and CMV-seronegative. The CDR3 runs from the conserved cysteine through the conserved F or W. Each record gives: CDR3 DNA, CDR3 protein, V gene, D gene, J gene, clone size. D genes are given only for firm matches. Expanded clones are given a class, and other clones once, few, many or no size at all.

CDR3nt: TGTGCCAGCAGTCGGACGAGTGGGGTCTACGAGCAGTACTTC; CDR3aa: CASSRTSGVYEQYF; v_gene: TRBV28; d_gene: .; j_gene: TRBJ2-7; abundance: .
CDR3nt: TGCGCCAGTGCACAGGGAACCGGCAATCAGCCCCAGCATTTT; CDR3aa: CASAQGTGNQPQHF; v_gene: TRBV5-1; d_gene: .; j_gene: TRBJ1-5; abundance: few
CDR3nt: TGTGCCAGCAGTTTGGACGGTGTCTCCTACGAGCAGTACTTC; CDR3aa: CASSLDGVSYEQYF; v_gene: TRBV28; d_gene: .; j_gene: TRBJ2-7; abundance: .
CDR3nt: TGTGCCAGCAGCTTCTTTGGGACAGTCTCAAACCAAGAGACCCAGTACTTC; CDR3aa: CASSFFGTVSNQETQYF; v_gene: TRBV11-1; d_gene: TRBD1; j_gene: TRBJ2-5; abundance: .
CDR3nt: TGCAGCGTTGAAGATCTTCGGGCAGGCTACACCTTC; CDR3aa: CSVEDLRAGYTF; v_gene: TRBV29-1; d_gene: .; j_gene: TRBJ1-2; abundance: .
CDR3nt: TGCGCCAGCAGCTTGGAACTAGCGGGAGTAACCGGGGAGCTGTTTTTT; CDR3aa: CASSLELAGVTGELFF; v_gene: TRBV5-1; d_gene: TRBD2; j_gene: TRBJ2-2; abundance: .
CDR3nt: TGTGCCAGTAGTATTGGGGGTGTGCGTGAAAAACTGTTTTTT; CDR3aa: CASSIGGVREKLFF; v_gene: TRBV19; d_gene: .; j_gene: TRBJ1-4; abundance: .
CDR3nt: TGTGCCAGCAGCCGGGACAGGGCGGTCACTGAAGCTTTCTTT; CDR3aa: CASSRDRAVTEAFF; v_gene: TRBV7-2; d_gene: TRBD1; j_gene: TRBJ1-1; abundance: .
CDR3nt: TGTGCCTGGAGAAGCAGGGCGACGGACATTCAGTACTTC; CDR3aa: CAWRSRATDIQYF; v_gene: TRBV30; d_gene: .; j_gene: TRBJ2-4; abundance: .
CDR3nt: TGTGCCAGCACCGCCAAGGGGGGCAGTGGGGCCCAGTACTTC; CDR3aa: CASTAKGGSGAQYF; v_gene: TRBV6-6; d_gene: .; j_gene: TRBJ2-5; abundance: few
CDR3nt: TGTGCCAGCAGCTTGGGAGGGGGCGGGTCCTACGAGCAGTACTTC; CDR3aa: CASSLGGGGSYEQYF; v_gene: TRBV5-6; d_gene: TRBD1; j_gene: TRBJ2-7; abundance: .
CDR3nt: TGTGCCAGCACCCCCGGGACTAGCGTCTACGAGCAGTACTTC; CDR3aa: CASTPGTSVYEQYF; v_gene: TRBV6-6; d_gene: TRBD2; j_gene: TRBJ2-7; abundance: .
CDR3nt: TGTGCCAGCAGCCCAGACAGTCCACTGAGCTCCTACAATGAGCAGTTCTTC; CDR3aa: CASSPDSPLSSYNEQFF; v_gene: TRBV11-3; d_gene: .; j_gene: TRBJ2-1; abundance: .
CDR3nt: TGTGCCAGCAGCTTATATAGGGGGGGGCTAGGTGAAGCTTTCTTT; CDR3aa: CASSLYRGGLGEAFF; v_gene: TRBV11-2; d_gene: .; j_gene: TRBJ1-1; abundance: .
CDR3nt: TGCGCCAGCAGCCAAGATAATTGGGAGACCCAGTACTTC; CDR3aa: CASSQDNWETQYF; v_gene: TRBV4-1; d_gene: .; j_gene: TRBJ2-5; abundance: .
CDR3nt: TGTGCCAGCTCCCCCACCACGATCCTAGCGGGGGAGGAGACCCAGTACTTC; CDR3aa: CASSPTTILAGEETQYF; v_gene: TRBV18; d_gene: TRBD2; j_gene: TRBJ2-5; abundance: .
CDR3nt: TGTGCCAGCAGCTTGGAAAGGGCCGATGCCCAGTACTTC; CDR3aa: CASSLERADAQYF; v_gene: TRBV5-4; d_gene: .; j_gene: TRBJ2-5; abundance: .
CDR3nt: TGTGCCAGCTCCCCAAGAAATGAAAAACTGTTTTTT; CDR3aa: CASSPRNEKLFF; v_gene: TRBV18; d_gene: .; j_gene: TRBJ1-4; abundance: .
CDR3nt: TGTGCTAGTGGTTTGGAAGGGGGAGAGACCCAGTACTTC; CDR3aa: CASGLEGGETQYF; v_gene: TRBV12-5; d_gene: .; j_gene: TRBJ2-5; abundance: .
CDR3nt: TGTGCCAGCAGCCCCAGGCGGGAGGGCCGGGAGACCCAGTACTTC; CDR3aa: CASSPRREGRETQYF; v_gene: TRBV9; d_gene: TRBD2; j_gene: TRBJ2-5; abundance: .
CDR3nt: TGTGCCAGCAGCTCTCCCGTGGGAGGGGCTCGGAATGAAAAACTGTTTTTT; CDR3aa: CASSSPVGGARNEKLFF; v_gene: TRBV7-9; d_gene: .; j_gene: TRBJ1-4; abundance: .
CDR3nt: TGTGCCAGCAGTGTAGGAGGGGGGGAGACCCAGTACTTC; CDR3aa: CASSVGGGETQYF; v_gene: TRBV6-1; d_gene: .; j_gene: TRBJ2-5; abundance: once
CDR3nt: TGTGCCAGCCAGTCGGGTTATGGCTACACCTTC; CDR3aa: CASQSGYGYTF; v_gene: TRBV6-1; d_gene: .; j_gene: TRBJ1-2; abundance: .
CDR3nt: TGTGCCTGGAGCAACGTCCTCGGAGCTAATGAAAAACTGTTTTTT; CDR3aa: CAWSNVLGANEKLFF; v_gene: TRBV30; d_gene: .; j_gene: TRBJ1-4; abundance: few
CDR3nt: TGTGCCAGCAGCCACTTACCGGGACTAGCGGGAGGGTCGAGCACCGGGGAGCTGTTTTTT; CDR3aa: CASSHLPGLAGGSSTGELFF; v_gene: TRBV4-2; d_gene: TRBD2; j_gene: TRBJ2-2; abundance: .
CDR3nt: TGTGCCAGCAGCAGGGACAGTAACTATGGCTACACCTTC; CDR3aa: CASSRDSNYGYTF; v_gene: TRBV9; d_gene: TRBD1; j_gene: TRBJ1-2; abundance: .
CDR3nt: TGTGCCAGCAGTCTAGCGGGAGGGAACCCCGGGGAGCTGTTTTTT; CDR3aa: CASSLAGGNPGELFF; v_gene: TRBV6-4; d_gene: TRBD2; j_gene: TRBJ2-2; abundance: .
CDR3nt: TGTGCCAGCAGCTTACAGGGATCCACCTATGGCTACACCTTC; CDR3aa: CASSLQGSTYGYTF; v_gene: TRBV5-6; d_gene: .; j_gene: TRBJ1-2; abundance: .
CDR3nt: TGTGCCAGCAGCCAGGGTATAGGCGCGGACACTGAAGCTTTCTTT; CDR3aa: CASSQGIGADTEAFF; v_gene: TRBV4-2; d_gene: .; j_gene: TRBJ1-1; abundance: .
CDR3nt: TGCGCCAGCAGCTCAAAGACAGGCACAGATACGCAGTATTTT; CDR3aa: CASSSKTGTDTQYF; v_gene: TRBV5-1; d_gene: .; j_gene: TRBJ2-3; abundance: .
CDR3nt: TGTGCCAGCTCACTAAACAGGGACGAAAAACTGTTTTTT; CDR3aa: CASSLNRDEKLFF; v_gene: TRBV18; d_gene: .; j_gene: TRBJ1-4; abundance: .
CDR3nt: TGTGCCAGCAGAAATTACGGACGGGGAACTCTCGACACCTTC; CDR3aa: CASRNYGRGTLDTF; v_gene: TRBV5-6; d_gene: .; j_gene: TRBJ1-2; abundance: .
CDR3nt: TGTGCCAGCAGCGTAGCTGGGCAGGACTACAATGAGCAGTTCTTC; CDR3aa: CASSVAGQDYNEQFF; v_gene: TRBV9; d_gene: .; j_gene: TRBJ2-1; abundance: few
CDR3nt: TGTGCCAGCAGTGTAGGGCCCGGTCCCATGGCCAACGTCCTGACTTTC; CDR3aa: CASSVGPGPMANVLTF; v_gene: TRBV11-2; d_gene: .; j_gene: TRBJ2-6; abundance: .
CDR3nt: TGTGCCAGCAGCTCCGGGGTAGCGGCTGTGGAGACCCAGTACTTC; CDR3aa: CASSSGVAAVETQYF; v_gene: TRBV9; d_gene: .; j_gene: TRBJ2-5; abundance: .
CDR3nt: TGTGCCATCAGTAATGACAGGGGGGCCCAGTACTTC; CDR3aa: CAISNDRGAQYF; v_gene: TRBV10-3; d_gene: TRBD1; j_gene: TRBJ2-5; abundance: .
CDR3nt: TGTGCCAGCAGTTCTGCCCCCGGGACAGGGGGCTACGAGCAGTACTTC; CDR3aa: CASSSAPGTGGYEQYF; v_gene: TRBV27; d_gene: TRBD1; j_gene: TRBJ2-7; abundance: .
CDR3nt: TGTGCCAGCAGCCAAGCGTTTCAGGGGTGGTCACCCCTCCACTTT; CDR3aa: CASSQAFQGWSPLHF; v_gene: TRBV14; d_gene: .; j_gene: TRBJ1-6; abundance: .
CDR3nt: TGTGCCAGCAGCCATCTAGCGGGAGGGAACTACGAGCAGTACTTC; CDR3aa: CASSHLAGGNYEQYF; v_gene: TRBV2; d_gene: TRBD2; j_gene: TRBJ2-7; abundance: once
CDR3nt: TGTGCCAGCAGCCCGCGGACAGGGAAATCCTACAATGAGCAGTTCTTC; CDR3aa: CASSPRTGKSYNEQFF; v_gene: TRBV7-9; d_gene: TRBD1; j_gene: TRBJ2-1; abundance: once
CDR3nt: TGTGCCACCAGCACAAGGTGGGGGACGAACACTGAAGCTTTCTTT; CDR3aa: CATSTRWGTNTEAFF; v_gene: TRBV15; d_gene: .; j_gene: TRBJ1-1; abundance: .
CDR3nt: TGTGCCAGCAGGCCCGGGGGCAACAGGTTGAACACTGAAGCTTTCTTT; CDR3aa: CASRPGGNRLNTEAFF; v_gene: TRBV11-3; d_gene: .; j_gene: TRBJ1-1; abundance: .
CDR3nt: TGTGCCAGCAGCTTCGCAGGGGGCACTGAAGCTTTCTTT; CDR3aa: CASSFAGGTEAFF; v_gene: TRBV7-8; d_gene: TRBD1; j_gene: TRBJ1-1; abundance: once
CDR3nt: TGTGCCAGCAGTCCTGGGACAAACTATGGCTACACCTTC; CDR3aa: CASSPGTNYGYTF; v_gene: TRBV6-6; d_gene: .; j_gene: TRBJ1-2; abundance: .
CDR3nt: TGTGCCAGCAGTTTAGTGGCCAGGAACACTGAAGCTTTCTTT; CDR3aa: CASSLVARNTEAFF; v_gene: TRBV28; d_gene: .; j_gene: TRBJ1-1; abundance: .
CDR3nt: TGCGCCAGCAGTCTGGACCCGGCTAGGAGGCAAGAGACCCAGTACTTC; CDR3aa: CASSLDPARRQETQYF; v_gene: TRBV5-1; d_gene: .; j_gene: TRBJ2-5; abundance: .
CDR3nt: TGTGCCAGCAGCTTCAGACAGGGTCGTACCGGGGAGCTGTTTTTT; CDR3aa: CASSFRQGRTGELFF; v_gene: TRBV5-4; d_gene: TRBD1; j_gene: TRBJ2-2; abundance: .
CDR3nt: TGTGCCACCTCGACTAGCGGGAGAAGTGAGACCCAGTACTTC; CDR3aa: CATSTSGRSETQYF; v_gene: TRBV28; d_gene: TRBD2; j_gene: TRBJ2-5; abundance: .
CDR3nt: TGTGCCATCAGTGATATGGGCAGGACGAACACTGAAGCTTTCTTT; CDR3aa: CAISDMGRTNTEAFF; v_gene: TRBV10-3; d_gene: .; j_gene: TRBJ1-1; abundance: .
CDR3nt: TGTGCCAGCAGCTTAGAAACGGGGAAGCAGTTCTTC; CDR3aa: CASSLETGKQFF; v_gene: TRBV7-3; d_gene: .; j_gene: TRBJ2-1; abundance: .
CDR3nt: TGTGCCAGCAGCCCCTCCTCTGGAAACACCATATATTTT; CDR3aa: CASSPSSGNTIYF; v_gene: TRBV7-3; d_gene: .; j_gene: TRBJ1-3; abundance: once
CDR3nt: TGTGCCAGCAGCTTGGGGGGATATAGCAATCAGCCCCAGCATTTT; CDR3aa: CASSLGGYSNQPQHF; v_gene: TRBV7-9; d_gene: .; j_gene: TRBJ1-5; abundance: .